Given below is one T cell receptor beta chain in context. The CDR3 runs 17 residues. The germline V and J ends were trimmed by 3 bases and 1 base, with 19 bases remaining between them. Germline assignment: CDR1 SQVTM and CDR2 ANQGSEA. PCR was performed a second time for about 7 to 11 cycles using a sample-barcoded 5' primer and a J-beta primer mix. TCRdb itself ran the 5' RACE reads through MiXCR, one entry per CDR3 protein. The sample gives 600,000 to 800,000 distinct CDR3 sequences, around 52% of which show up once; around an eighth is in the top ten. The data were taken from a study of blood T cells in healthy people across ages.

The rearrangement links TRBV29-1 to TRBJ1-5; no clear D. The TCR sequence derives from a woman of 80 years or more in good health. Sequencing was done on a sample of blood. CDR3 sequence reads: CSVDNRVRIMSNQPQHF. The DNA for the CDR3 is TGCAGCGTTGATAACCGGGTGAGGATAATGAGCAATCAGCCCCAGCATTTT.